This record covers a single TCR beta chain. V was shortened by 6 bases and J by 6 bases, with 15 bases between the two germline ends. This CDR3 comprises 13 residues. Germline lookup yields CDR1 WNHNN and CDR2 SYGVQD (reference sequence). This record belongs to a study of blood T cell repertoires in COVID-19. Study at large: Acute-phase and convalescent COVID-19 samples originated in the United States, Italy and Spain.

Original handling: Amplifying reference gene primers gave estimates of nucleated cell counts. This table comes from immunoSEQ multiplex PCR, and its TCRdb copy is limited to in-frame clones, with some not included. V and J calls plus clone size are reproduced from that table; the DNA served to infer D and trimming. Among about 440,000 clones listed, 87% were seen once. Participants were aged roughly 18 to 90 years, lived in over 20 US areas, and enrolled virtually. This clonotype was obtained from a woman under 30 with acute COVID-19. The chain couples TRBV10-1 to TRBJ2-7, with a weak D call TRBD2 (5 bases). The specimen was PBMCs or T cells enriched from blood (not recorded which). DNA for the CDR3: TGCGCCAGCAGGGCCAGCCTCCGGGGCGAGCAGTACTTC. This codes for CASRASLRGEQYF.